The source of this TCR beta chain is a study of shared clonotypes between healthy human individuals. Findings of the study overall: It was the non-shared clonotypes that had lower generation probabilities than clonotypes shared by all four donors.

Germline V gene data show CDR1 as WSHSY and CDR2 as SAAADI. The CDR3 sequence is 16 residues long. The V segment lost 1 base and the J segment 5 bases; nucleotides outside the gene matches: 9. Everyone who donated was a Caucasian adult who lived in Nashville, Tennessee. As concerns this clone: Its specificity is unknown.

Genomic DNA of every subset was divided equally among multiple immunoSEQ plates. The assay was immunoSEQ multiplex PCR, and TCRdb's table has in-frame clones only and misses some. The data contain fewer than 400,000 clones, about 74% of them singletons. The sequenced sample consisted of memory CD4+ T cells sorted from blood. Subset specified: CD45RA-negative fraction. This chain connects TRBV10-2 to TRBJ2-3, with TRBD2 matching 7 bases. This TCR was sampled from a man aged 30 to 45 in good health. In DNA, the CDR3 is TGCGCCAGCAGTGAGTATGTCGCGGGAGTCGGAGATACGCAGTATTTT. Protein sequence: CASSEYVAGVGDTQYF.